One sample yielded the 14 T cell receptor beta chains listed below, sequenced in a study of T cell repertoires in cytomegalovirus infection. TCRdb reanalysed the reads using MiXCR and keeps one entry per CDR3 protein. The sample contains roughly 700,000 distinct CDR3 sequences, around a third of which appear only once. Their target antigens are unknown. The sequenced sample was cultured PBMCs, obtained from culture after CMV antigen stimulation. These TCRs come from a human donor in good health (CMV status not recorded). Some clones in this sample may be carry-over from other donors' samples.

Ten or more counts support this clonotype. The chain links TRBV12-3 or TRBV12-4 to TRBJ2-4; 11 positions match TRBD1. The CDR3 sequence is 16 residues long. Germline trimming cut 4 bases from V and 4 bases from J; bases unmatched to any gene: 6. The CDR3 spells CASSSRTGGRKNIQYF. CDR3 in DNA: TGTGCCAGCAGTTCTCGGACAGGGGGCAGGAAAAACATTCAGTACTTC.

Remarks on this clonotype: A much larger clone lies one base from this, so it may be a read error. J is TRBJ2-6 and V is TRBV7-8; perhaps TRBD2 as D (6 bases). Per germline, CDR1 SGHVS and CDR2 FQNEAQ. This CDR3 comprises 18 residues. The DNA for the CDR3 is TGTGCCAGCAGCCCCCCCTCAGCGGGCCCTCTCGTGGCCAACGACCTGACTTTC. Translation gives CASSPPSAGPLVANDLTF.

This chain joins TRBV4-1 and TRBJ2-5; 9 nucleotides agree with TRBD1. Trimming took 4 bases from V and 4 from J; bases not matched to a gene: 7. The CDR3 contains 15 residues. The V gene's germline CDR1 is MGHRA and CDR2 YSYEKL. The DNA for the CDR3 is TGCGCCAGCAGCCTAACCGGGACAGGGCGAGAGACCCAGTACTTC. This sequence encodes CASSLTGTGRETQYF.

V gene TRBV20-1 combines with J gene TRBJ2-1; 8 positions match TRBD2. In germline, CDR1 is DFQATT, CDR2 SNEGSKA (reference sequence). This CDR3 contains 16 residues. The junction had 9 bases not matched to a gene; V was cut back by 3 bases and J by 2 bases. CDR3 sequence reads: CSARNAGGPPYNEQFF. The CDR3 DNA reads TGCAGTGCTAGGAATGCGGGGGGCCCTCCCTACAATGAGCAGTTCTTC.

J is TRBJ2-1 and V is TRBV7-6; D unclear. Germline values: CDR1 SGHVS, CDR2 FNYEAQ. V lost 5 bases, J lost 10 bases, and 18 bases lay in between. This CDR3 has 14 residues. The DNA for the CDR3 is TGTGCCAGCAGCCTACGGACGCACCTCCGGGAGCAGTTCTTC. Translating it yields CASSLRTHLREQFF.

The rearrangement uses TRBV14 and TRBJ2-5; a possible D gene is TRBD2 (5 bases). The CDR3 is 12 amino acids. V lost 1 base and J 6 bases, leaving 6 bases between the germline ends. Looked up from germline, CDR1 is SGHDN and CDR2 is FVKESK. The CDR3 loop is CASSQAGKTQYF. The DNA of the CDR3 is TGTGCCAGCAGCCAAGCGGGAAAGACCCAGTACTTC.

V gene TRBV15 combines with J gene TRBJ2-1, with TRBD1 matching 7 bases. CDR1 is LNHNV and CDR2 is YYDKDF in the germline V gene (reference sequence). This CDR3 is built from 14 residues. V lost 1 base to trimming and J lost 4 bases; unmatched junction nucleotides: 1. CDR3 sequence: CATSRAGGYNEQFF. As DNA, the CDR3 is TGTGCCACCAGCAGAGCAGGGGGATACAATGAGCAGTTCTTC.

Only a few counts were recorded for this clonotype. The J gene is TRBJ2-1, the V gene TRBV6-2 or TRBV6-3, with D unclear. V gave up 6 bases and J gave up 8 bases, with 8 bases separating them. The CDR3 loop spans 11 amino acids. Germline CDR1 reads MNHEY; CDR2 reads SVGEGT. The CDR3 coding sequence is TGTGCCAGCAGGAACGGGCATGAGCAGTTCTTC. Protein sequence: CASRNGHEQFF.

The chain employs TRBV11-2 and TRBJ2-1; TRBD2 matches 7 bases. The V and J ends lost 2 bases and 3 bases, in that order; junction bases with no gene match: 4. Germline lookup yields CDR1 SGHAT and CDR2 FQNNGV. The CDR3 spans 15 residues. The CDR3: CASSLLPGGYNEQFF. The DNA for the CDR3 is TGTGCCAGCAGCTTATTGCCGGGAGGCTACAATGAGCAGTTCTTC. The entire variable domain, with the rest obtained from reference TRBV11-2 and TRBJ2-1, is as follows: EAGVAQSPRYKIIEKRQSVAFWCNPISGHATLYWYQQILGQGPKLLIQFQNNGVVDDSQLPKDRFSAERLKGVDSTLKIQPAKLEDSAVYLCASSLLPGGYNEQFFGPGTRLTVL.

The rearrangement joins TRBV2 to TRBJ1-2; TRBD1 matches at 7 bases. V trimming: 8 bases; J trimming: 3 bases; junction bases outside the gene matches: 12. Germline loops: CDR1 SNHLY, CDR2 FYNNEI. The CDR3 has 15 amino acids. CDR3 DNA sequence: TGTGCCAGCGCAGGGCTAAGGGGGCGGCACTATGGCTACACCTTC. Residues: CASAGLRGRHYGYTF.

The chain joins TRBV19 to TRBJ1-3, with D unclear. The CDR3 contains 12 residues. V lost 10 bases, J lost 1 base, and 8 bases lay in between. CDR1 and CDR2 (germline): LNHDA, SQIVND (reference sequence). In DNA, the CDR3 is TGTGCCATCTCGACTTCTGGAAACACCATATATTTT. This codes for CAISTSGNTIYF.

The chain couples TRBV6-6 to TRBJ1-2, with D unclear. This CDR3 has 13 amino acids. Germline CDR1 is MNHNY and CDR2 is SVGAGI (reference sequence). V dropped 6 bases and J dropped 4 bases, with 12 bases sitting between them. The DNA for the CDR3 is TGTGCCAGCAGCCAAACTGAACTCTATGGCTACACCTTC. Its protein product is CASSQTELYGYTF.

This clonotype was seen more than once but under ten times. This sequence joins TRBV7-6 and TRBJ1-1; D perhaps matches TRBD1 (6 bases). Trimming shortened V by 2 bases and J by 0 bases, and 16 bases separated the two germline ends. The CDR3 loop spans 17 amino acids. Germline V gene sequence: CDR1 SGHVS, CDR2 FNYEAQ. The CDR3, as DNA: TGTGCCAGCAGCTTAAGAGGGGGGTCGCCAATGAACACTGAAGCTTTCTTT. This codes for CASSLRGGSPMNTEAFF.

This clonotype was seen many times. This chain links TRBV7-8 with TRBJ2-7, with D possibly TRBD2 on 6 matching bases. Trimming removed 1 base at V and 7 bases at J, with 17 bases between. CDR1 SGHVS and CDR2 FQNEAQ come from the germline V gene. CDR3 length equals 15 residues. For the CDR3, the DNA is TGTGCCAGCAGCTTAGACACTAGCTACCTGGGGGAGCAGTACTTC. As protein: CASSLDTSYLGEQYF.